This entry lists 32 T cell receptor beta chains sequenced from one sample in a study of blood T cell repertoires in COVID-19. Assay: immunoSEQ multiplex PCR; the TCRdb copy retains only in-frame clones and omits some. The sample has approximately 54,000 clones, around 81% seen once; the top ten hold over 4.5%. The sequencing input was peripheral blood. All receptors come from a woman aged 60-70 years with acute or convalescent COVID-19.

The V call is TRBV5-6, the J call TRBJ1-3; D remains ambiguous. The CDR3 contains 15 residues. Germline CDR1 is SGHDT and CDR2 is YYEEEE. V was clipped by 5 bases and J by 0 bases, with 12 bases between them. The CDR3, as DNA: TGTGCCAGCAGGGAAGGAGCCTTCTCTGGAAACACCATATATTTT. It encodes CASREGAFSGNTIYF.

The rearrangement links TRBV5-5 to TRBJ1-5; no firm D call. CDR1 SGHKS and CDR2 YYEKEE come from the germline V gene (reference sequence). V was pared by 4 bases and J by 5 bases, with 10 bases between. The length of the CDR3 is 13 residues. The CDR3 coding sequence is TGTGCCAGCAGCCCCAGATCTGATCAGCCCCAGCATTTT. Translation gives CASSPRSDQPQHF. Variable domain in full (rest from reference TRBV5-5 and TRBJ1-5): DAGVTQSPTHLIKTRGQQVTLRCSPISGHKSVSWYQQVLGQGPQFIFQYYEKEERGRGNFPDRFSARQFPNYSSELNVNALLLGDSALYLCASSPRSDQPQHFGDGTRLSIL.

The gene calls are TRBV28 and TRBJ2-2; a possible D gene is TRBD1 (5 bases). In germline, CDR1 is MDHEN, CDR2 SYDVKM. V was shortened by 10 bases and J by 6 bases, with 15 bases between the two germline ends. The length of the CDR3 is 13 residues. CDR3 DNA sequence: TGTGCCATCCTAGGGGTCAGGGCCGGGGAGCTGTTTTTT. Protein product: CAILGVRAGELFF.

The chain joins TRBV28 to TRBJ1-2; 7 bases line up with TRBD1. The J segment lost 0 bases and the V segment lost 4 bases, leaving 11 bases of the junction unmatched. The CDR3 spans 17 residues. Germline loops: CDR1 MDHEN, CDR2 SYDVKM. The CDR3 DNA sequence: TGTGCCAGCAGTTCCCAGGGGGTAGACAGCTCTAACTATGGCTACACCTTC. It yields the protein CASSSQGVDSSNYGYTF.

The chain has TRBV27 and TRBJ2-3, with 9 bases identical to TRBD2. V was clipped by 1 base and J by 1 base; unmatched bases: 9. CDR1 is MNHEY and CDR2 is SMNVEV in the germline V gene (reference sequence). The CDR3 covers 18 residues. CDR3 in amino acids: CASSLWPLAGWGTDTQYF. CDR3 nucleotide sequence: TGTGCCAGCAGTTTATGGCCCCTAGCGGGGTGGGGCACAGATACGCAGTATTTT.

The table lists this clone with a count of one. In nucleotides, the CDR3 is TGTGCCAGCAGCGCATTTGGGACAGGCGGGGGGGAGCTGTTTTTT. This encodes CASSAFGTGGGELFF. V gene TRBV9 combines with J gene TRBJ2-2; TRBD1 matches at 8 bases. With V trimmed by 3 bases and J by 8 bases, 9 bases remained unmatched. There are 15 residues in the CDR3. Germline lookup yields CDR1 SGDLS and CDR2 YYNGEE.

The gene calls are TRBV6-4 and TRBJ1-5; 11 positions match TRBD1. The CDR3 has 20 residues. V lost 2 bases, J lost 0 bases, and 12 bases stayed unmatched. CDR1 MRHNA and CDR2 SNTAGT come from the germline V gene. The CDR3 is CASSDPRDRGSLYSNQPQHF. CDR3 coding DNA: TGTGCCAGCAGTGACCCCCGGGACAGGGGGTCCCTATATAGCAATCAGCCCCAGCATTTT.

V usage is TRBV9 and J usage is TRBJ2-1, with D perhaps TRBD2 (5 bases). Germline CDR1 and CDR2: SGDLS and YYNGEE. The V end lost 0 bases, the J end lost 5 bases, and 18 bases lay between the germline ends. CDR3 size: 17 residues. The CDR3 region has the DNA TGTGCCAGCAGCGTAGTAACCCGGAGCGGAGCGCACAATGAGCAGTTCTTC. Protein sequence: CASSVVTRSGAHNEQFF.

The rearrangement joins TRBV27 to TRBJ1-1; no reliable D call. The CDR3 has 16 residues. Trimming left V 0 bases short and J 1 base short, with 12 bases between. The germline CDR1 and CDR2 sequences are MNHEY and SMNVEV (reference sequence). The CDR3 DNA reads as TGTGCCAGCAGTTTATCGTGGGCAGCGGGGAACACTGAAGCTTTCTTT. Residues: CASSLSWAAGNTEAFF.

This clone has only one observation. The chain employs TRBV5-4 and TRBJ1-1; 7 bases match TRBD1. V lost 4 bases, J lost 4 bases, and 13 bases stayed unmatched. CDR3 length: 16 amino acids. Germline CDR1 SGHNT, CDR2 YYREEE (reference sequence). CDR3 sequence: CASSQFVRGQGTEAFF. DNA for the CDR3: TGTGCCAGCAGCCAGTTTGTAAGGGGGCAGGGCACTGAAGCTTTCTTT.

The V gene is TRBV27, the J gene TRBJ2-7; 9 positions agree with TRBD1. Trimming took 5 bases from V and 2 from J; bases not matched to a gene: 10. The CDR3 covers 16 residues. Looked up from germline, CDR1 is MNHEY and CDR2 is SMNVEV (reference sequence). CDR3 loop: CASSPPGQGPTYEQYF. The CDR3 nucleotides read TGTGCCAGCAGTCCTCCGGGACAGGGCCCTACCTACGAGCAGTACTTC.

The J gene is TRBJ2-7, the V gene TRBV11-2; 10 bases map to TRBD1. Germline CDR1 and CDR2: SGHAT and FQNNGV. The ends lost 5 bases at V and 6 bases at J; junction bases unmatched: 10. This CDR3 contains 15 residues. CDR3 coding DNA: TGTGCCAGCAGCCCCGATTCCAGACAGGGGGCCGAGCAGTACTTC. Encoded protein: CASSPDSRQGAEQYF. Complete variable domain (other parts from reference TRBV11-2 and TRBJ2-7): EAGVAQSPRYKIIEKRQSVAFWCNPISGHATLYWYQQILGQGPKLLIQFQNNGVVDDSQLPKDRFSAERLKGVDSTLKIQPAKLEDSAVYLCASSPDSRQGAEQYFGPGTRLTVT.

This chain joins TRBV3-1 (or the pseudogene TRBV3-2) and TRBJ1-1, with D perhaps matching TRBD1 (5 bases). Germline V gene sequence: CDR1 LGHDT, CDR2 YNNKEL (reference sequence). Trimming removed 1 base from V and 7 bases from J, with 13 bases in between. The CDR3 totals 14 residues. The DNA of the CDR3 is TGTGCCAGCAGCCAAGGACAGTTATTAGGTGAAGCTTTCTTT. It is translated as CASSQGQLLGEAFF.

The rearrangement joins TRBV10-3 to TRBJ2-5, with 8 positions matching TRBD2. V lost 7 bases to trimming and J lost 5 bases; unmatched junction nucleotides: 9. The CDR3 has 14 residues. Per the germline V gene, CDR1 is ENHRY and CDR2 is SYGVKD. CDR3 in amino acids: CAIMNSGGGETQYF. For the CDR3, the DNA is TGTGCCATCATGAACAGCGGGGGTGGGGAGACCCAGTACTTC.

The chain employs TRBV14 and TRBJ2-1; possible D gene TRBD1, 5 bases. Trimming took 4 bases from V and 7 from J, leaving 14 bases between them. The V gene's germline CDR1 is SGHDN and CDR2 FVKESK. This CDR3 region has 14 residues. The CDR3 region has the DNA TGTGCCAGCAGCCTTCAACCCGGACAAAATGAGCAGTTCTTC. Its translation is CASSLQPGQNEQFF.

V gene TRBV5-1 combines with J gene TRBJ1-6, with 9 bases aligning to TRBD1. The CDR3 loop spans 16 amino acids. Germline V gene lookup returns CDR1 SGHRS and CDR2 YFSETQ. Trimming took 4 bases from V and 6 from J; bases not matched to a gene: 8. Here the CDR3 reads CASSQGQGLGNSPLHF. The CDR3, as DNA: TGCGCCAGCAGCCAAGGACAGGGGTTGGGTAATTCACCCCTCCACTTT.

The chain employs TRBV30 and TRBJ2-3; tentatively, D is TRBD1 (5 bases). The germline V gene has CDR1 GTSNPN and CDR2 SVGIG (reference sequence). CDR3 length equals 12 residues. Deletions cut 0 bases from V and 10 bases from J, with 11 bases between. CDR3 DNA: TGTGCCTGGAGTGTCGCCATAGGGGCGCAGTATTTT. This gives the protein CAWSVAIGAQYF.

This clone has only one observation. The chain links TRBV10-2 to TRBJ2-2; TRBD2 matches at 8 bases. The ends lost 3 bases at V and 9 bases at J; junction bases unmatched: 12. Germline values: CDR1 WSHSY, CDR2 SAAADI. The CDR3 is 16 residues long. The CDR3 DNA follows: TGCGCCAGCAGTGATATTTCCGGGACTAGACGGTGGGAGCTGTTTTTT. Translating it yields CASSDISGTRRWELFF.

The V call is TRBV28, the J call TRBJ1-2, with 7 bases lining up with TRBD1. The CDR3 consists of 11 residues. Trimming removed 7 bases from V and 9 bases from J; junction bases left unmatched: 5. Germline CDR1 MDHEN, CDR2 SYDVKM. CDR3 nucleotide sequence: TGTGCCAGCAACAGGGGTCGCAGCTACACCTTC. This encodes CASNRGRSYTF.

The V call is TRBV6-5, the J call TRBJ2-7; TRBD2 might be the D (5 bases). Germline assignment: CDR1 MNHEY and CDR2 SVGAGI. The ends were cut back, 5 bases at V and 4 bases at J, with 12 bases in the middle. The CDR3 contains 13 residues. DNA for the CDR3: TGTGCCAGCAGTATGAGGGTCTGGTACGAGCAGTACTTC. Protein product: CASSMRVWYEQYF.

The genes are TRBV6-5 and TRBJ2-7, with TRBD1 matching over 9 bases. CDR3 length: 12 residues. Germline lookup yields CDR1 MNHEY and CDR2 SVGAGI. With 8 bases clipped from V and 7 bases from J, the junction kept 6 bases outside the gene matches. CDR3: CASGTGLWEQYF. Here the CDR3 DNA reads TGTGCCAGCGGGACAGGGCTGTGGGAGCAGTACTTC.

The J gene is TRBJ2-7, the V gene TRBV9; D possibly corresponds to TRBD2 (6 bases). The CDR3 covers 13 residues. V lost 4 bases and J 4 bases, leaving 12 bases between the germline ends. Germline V gene data show CDR1 as SGDLS and CDR2 as YYNGEE. CDR3 bases: TGTGCCAGCAGCTTAGACGGGGGTTACGAGCAGTACTTC. Amino acids: CASSLDGGYEQYF. The full variable domain, in which reference TRBV9 and TRBJ2-7 provide the parts outside the CDR3, is DSGVTQTPKHLITATGQRVTLRCSPRSGDLSVYWYQQSLDQGLQFLIQYYNGEERAKGNILERFSAQQFPDLHSELNLSSLELGDSALYFCASSLDGGYEQYFGPGTRLTVT.

This clone appeared a single time. The V gene is TRBV10-2, the J gene TRBJ2-3, with 13 bases matching TRBD2. V lost 2 bases, J lost 3 bases, and 2 bases stayed unmatched. The CDR3 runs to 16 residues. Germline lookup yields CDR1 WSHSY and CDR2 SAAADI. CDR3 sequence: CASSEGTSGITDTQYF. The CDR3 nucleotides are TGCGCCAGCAGTGAGGGGACTAGCGGGATTACAGATACGCAGTATTTT.

The genes are TRBV6-2 or TRBV6-3 and TRBJ1-4, with 10 nucleotides matching TRBD1. From germline, CDR1 is MNHEY and CDR2 SVGEGT. The CDR3 spans 14 residues. After removal of 6 bases from V and 5 bases from J, the junction contained 3 bases not matched to a gene. The CDR3 DNA is TGTGCCAGCAGCGACAGGGGGCACAATGAAAAACTGTTTTTT. The encoded protein is CASSDRGHNEKLFF.

The J gene is TRBJ2-3, the V gene TRBV7-3, with 10 positions matching TRBD2. CDR3 length: 15 residues. V lost 7 bases, J lost 2 bases, and 6 bases stayed unmatched. The germline gives CDR1 SGHTA, CDR2 FQGTGA. The CDR3 DNA follows: TGTGCCAGCACCCCTAGCGGGGGCCTCACAGATACGCAGTATTTT. Translating it yields CASTPSGGLTDTQYF.

The rearrangement joins TRBV30 to TRBJ1-1; 9 positions agree with TRBD1. CDR1 and CDR2 from the germline V gene are GTSNPN and SVGIG (reference sequence). The CDR3 has 14 amino acids. After removal of 3 bases from V and 3 bases from J, the junction contained 5 bases not matched to a gene. The CDR3 nucleotides are TGTGCCTGGAGCTGGGGACAGGGCGACACTGAAGCTTTCTTT. It codes for CAWSWGQGDTEAFF. Full variable domain (rest looked up from reference TRBV30 and TRBJ1-1): SQTIHQWPATLVQPVGSPLSLECTVEGTSNPNLYWYRQAAGRGLQLLFYSVGIGQISSEVPQNLSASRPQDRQFILSSKKLLLSDSGFYLCAWSWGQGDTEAFFGQGTRLTVV.

In this sample, this clone turned up a few times. The J gene is TRBJ1-5, the V gene TRBV5-1; no clear D gene. The V gene lost 0 bases and the J gene lost 1 base, with 8 bases spanning the gap. Per the germline V gene, CDR1 is SGHRS and CDR2 is YFSETQ. The CDR3 spans 15 residues. As DNA, the CDR3 is TGCGCCAGCAGCTTGGCCTCGGGGAGCAATCAGCCCCAGCATTTT. Residues: CASSLASGSNQPQHF.

This clone has a handful of counts. The chain has TRBV24-1 and TRBJ1-1; possibly TRBD1 for D (5 bases). CDR3 length: 13 residues. Trimming took off 7 bases at V and 6 bases at J, with 14 bases between the two ends. Germline-derived CDR1 and CDR2 are KGHDR and SFDVKD. The CDR3 nucleotides are TGTGCCACCAGGGCAGGGCCGAAAGCTGAAGCTTTCTTT. Protein: CATRAGPKAEAFF.

The chain has TRBV5-1 and TRBJ2-1, with a possible D match to TRBD2 (6 bases). The CDR3 runs 16 residues. Germline CDR1 reads SGHRS; CDR2 reads YFSETQ. Trimming took 3 bases from V and 3 from J, leaving 16 bases between them. The CDR3 bases are TGCGCCAGCAGCTCATCGGGAGCGGAGGGCTACAATGAGCAGTTCTTC. It codes for CASSSSGAEGYNEQFF.

The chain has TRBV5-4 and TRBJ2-5, with TRBD2 as a possible D gene (5 bases). Deletions cut 1 base from V and 7 bases from J, with 11 bases between. The CDR3 has 13 amino acids. Germline lookup yields CDR1 SGHNT and CDR2 YYREEE (reference sequence). CDR3: CASSLLGEGTQYF. In DNA, the CDR3 is TGTGCCAGCAGCTTGCTAGGTGAGGGGACCCAGTACTTC.

The V call is TRBV28, the J call TRBJ2-4, with D perhaps matching TRBD2 (5 bases). The CDR3 runs to 14 residues. V was clipped by 5 bases and J by 7 bases, with 15 bases between them. The V gene's germline CDR1 is MDHEN and CDR2 SYDVKM. The CDR3 DNA reads as TGTGCCAGCAGTGCAGTCCCCCGAGGGAACATTCAGTACTTC. Its translation is CASSAVPRGNIQYF.

V is TRBV15 and J is TRBJ2-1; 9 bases map to TRBD2. CDR3 length equals 19 residues. V trimming: 3 bases; J trimming: 4 bases; junction bases outside the gene matches: 16. Germline CDR1 and CDR2: LNHNV and YYDKDF (reference sequence). The CDR3 bases are TGTGCCACCAGCAGTTACACTAGCGGGCCCCTATCTATATACAATGAGCAGTTCTTC. Protein: CATSSYTSGPLSIYNEQFF.